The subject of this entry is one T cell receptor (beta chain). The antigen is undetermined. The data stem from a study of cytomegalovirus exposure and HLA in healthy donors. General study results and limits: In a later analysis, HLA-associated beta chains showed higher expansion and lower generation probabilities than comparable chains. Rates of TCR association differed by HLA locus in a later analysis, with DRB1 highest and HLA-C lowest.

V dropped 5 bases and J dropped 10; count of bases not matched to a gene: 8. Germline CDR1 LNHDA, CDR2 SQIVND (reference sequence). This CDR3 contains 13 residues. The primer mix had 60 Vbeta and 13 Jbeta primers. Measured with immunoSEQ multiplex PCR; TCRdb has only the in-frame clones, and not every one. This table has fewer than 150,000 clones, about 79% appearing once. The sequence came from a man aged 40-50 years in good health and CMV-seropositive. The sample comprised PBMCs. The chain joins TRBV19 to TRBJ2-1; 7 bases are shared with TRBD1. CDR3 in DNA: TGTGCCAGTAGTGGGGGACAGAATTACGAGCAGTTCTTC. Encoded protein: CASSGGQNYEQFF.